The 18 T cell receptor beta chains presented below share a single source sample, sequenced in a study of blood T cell repertoires in COVID-19. Libraries were prepared by immunoSEQ multiplex PCR; TCRdb keeps only in-frame clonotypes and omits some of them. The table has 75,000 to 90,000 clones, roughly 86% seen once; the top ten hold about 8%. Sequencing was performed on peripheral blood. All receptors come from a man aged 80 or over with active or convalescent COVID-19.

With respect to this clone: The germline gene is not matched at one end of the junction; a read error may be the cause. The CDR3 loop is CASGLGGGAGSSIGNGQFF. CDR3 bases: TGTGCTAGTGGTTTGGGCGGGGGGGCCGGAAGTTCAATTGGGAATGGGCAGTTCTTC. J is TRBJ2-1 and V is TRBV12-5; 9 bases line up with TRBD2. The germline CDR1 and CDR2 sequences are LGHNT and FRNRAP. This CDR3 has 19 residues.

With respect to this clone: At one end, the junction sequence differs from germline, possibly due to a read error. This chain links TRBV6-5 with TRBJ1-4, with D maybe TRBD1 (6 bases). The CDR3 runs to 15 residues. Germline V gives CDR1 MNHEY, CDR2 SVGAGI. DNA for the CDR3: TGTGCCGGCAGTTACTCAAGGGGGACTAATGAAAAACTGTTTTTT. Encoded protein: CAGSYSRGTNEKLFF.

V and J are TRBV12-5 and TRBJ1-2, with 8 bases aligning to TRBD1. The CDR3 spans 18 residues. Germline V CDR1 and CDR2: LGHNT, FRNRAP. The V and J ends lost 0 bases and 8 bases, in that order; junction bases with no gene match: 17. The CDR3 loop is CASGLVSLGQEAPGGYTF. The CDR3 nucleotides read TGTGCTAGTGGTTTGGTAAGCTTGGGACAGGAAGCACCAGGCGGCTACACCTTC.

The chain recombines TRBV10-1 with TRBJ2-1, with D possibly being TRBD1 (6 bases). Germline CDR1 and CDR2: WNHNN and SYGVQD (reference sequence). V was pared by 4 bases and J by 7 bases, with 17 bases between. This CDR3 contains 15 residues. The CDR3 DNA sequence: TGCGCCAGCAGTGGGTGGACAGAGTCACGAAATGAGCAGTTCTTC. This codes for CASSGWTESRNEQFF.

The V and J genes are TRBV7-3 and TRBJ2-1; tentatively, D is TRBD2 (5 bases). The CDR3 has 17 amino acids. V was clipped by 0 bases and J by 6 bases, with 18 bases between them. In germline, CDR1 is SGHTA, CDR2 FQGTGA. The CDR3, as DNA: TGTGCCAGCAGCTTAACGCCTGCGTCAACTAGTGGCAATGAGCAGTTCTTC. Translating gives CASSLTPASTSGNEQFF.

The V gene is TRBV3-1 (or the pseudogene TRBV3-2), the J gene TRBJ2-5; D is ambiguous. The CDR3 runs 14 residues. Germline values: CDR1 LGHDT, CDR2 YNNKEL (reference sequence). V lost 1 base and J 2 bases, leaving 8 bases between the germline ends. CDR3 coding DNA: TGTGCCAGCAGCCAAGGGCCTAGTCAAGAGACCCAGTACTTC. This translates into CASSQGPSQETQYF.

This sequence joins TRBV5-6 and TRBJ1-4; 7 bases align to TRBD1. The V gene's germline CDR1 is SGHDT and CDR2 YYEEEE. Germline trimming cut 4 bases from V and 4 bases from J; bases unmatched to any gene: 13. The CDR3 is 17 amino acids. The CDR3 DNA is TGTGCCAGCAGCCCCAGTCGTACCGGGACAGTTAATGAAAAACTGTTTTTT. Protein: CASSPSRTGTVNEKLFF.

This clone occurred once. The chain joins TRBV2 to TRBJ1-6; D unresolved. Germline CDR1 reads SNHLY; CDR2 reads FYNNEI. This CDR3 has 14 residues. Trimming shortened V by 4 bases and J by 9 bases, and 13 bases separated the two germline ends. The CDR3 spells CASSVTEKSSPLHF. DNA of the CDR3: TGTGCCAGCAGTGTAACAGAAAAAAGTTCACCCCTCCACTTT.

The V and J genes are TRBV9 and TRBJ2-3; TRBD2 matches at 7 bases. The CDR3 runs to 16 residues. From germline, CDR1 is SGDLS and CDR2 YYNGEE. The junction had 4 bases not matched to a gene; V was cut back by 0 bases and J by 0 bases. Written as DNA, the CDR3 is TGTGCCAGCAGCGTAGTGGGGGGGATGAGCACAGATACGCAGTATTTT. It codes for CASSVVGGMSTDTQYF.

This clone was recorded only once. The genes are TRBV5-1 and TRBJ1-2, with D uncertain. The V end was cut by 0 bases, the J end by 2 bases, with 14 bases between. The CDR3 sequence is 16 residues long. The germline CDR1 and CDR2 sequences are SGHRS and YFSETQ. CDR3 nucleotides: TGCGCCAGCAGCTTGGGCCCTGTGCAGTCCAACTATGGCTACACCTTC. Amino acids: CASSLGPVQSNYGYTF. The variable domain in full, with the rest retrieved from reference TRBV5-1 and TRBJ1-2, is KAGVTQTPRYLIKTRGQQVTLSCSPISGHRSVSWYQQTPGQGLQFLFEYFSETQRNKGNFPGRFSGRQFSNSRSEMNVSTLELGDSALYLCASSLGPVQSNYGYTFGSGTRLTVV.

The rearrangement joins TRBV20-1 to TRBJ1-1; 7 bases map to TRBD1. With V trimmed by 4 bases and J by 9 bases, 11 bases remained unmatched. This CDR3 spans 13 amino acids. Germline V gives CDR1 DFQATT, CDR2 SNEGSKA (reference sequence). CDR3 sequence: CSAIETGMVKAFF. CDR3 sequence (DNA): TGCAGTGCTATTGAGACAGGGATGGTGAAAGCTTTCTTT.

The chain carries TRBV15 and TRBJ2-1; D is unresolved. The CDR3 loop spans 17 amino acids. Per the germline V gene, CDR1 is LNHNV and CDR2 is YYDKDF (reference sequence). V lost 0 bases to trimming and J lost 2 bases, with 14 bases between them. In nucleotides, the CDR3 is TGTGCCACCAGCAGAGATCGCAGGCGTGTAACCTACAATGAGCAGTTCTTC. This codes for CATSRDRRRVTYNEQFF.

This chain links TRBV11-2 with TRBJ2-7, with D unclear. V lost 2 bases and J lost 4, with 9 bases in between. CDR1 SGHAT and CDR2 FQNNGV come from the germline V gene. There are 13 residues in the CDR3. CDR3 sequence reads: CASSLLVRYEQYV. CDR3 nucleotide sequence: TGTGCCAGCAGCTTACTAGTCAGATACGAGCAGTACGTC.

The V call is TRBV5-1, the J call TRBJ2-3; 7 nucleotides align to TRBD1. The CDR3 is 16 amino acids. Germline V gene data show CDR1 as SGHRS and CDR2 as YFSETQ. With 4 bases clipped from V and 1 base from J, the junction kept 9 bases outside the gene matches. CDR3 nucleotides: TGCGCCAGCAGCCAGGGGGTACATACCGGCACAGATACGCAGTATTTT. It specifies CASSQGVHTGTDTQYF.

The V gene is TRBV23-1, the J gene TRBJ2-1, with D perhaps TRBD1 (6 bases). TRBV23-1 qualifies as an ORF whose function is uncertain. The CDR3 contains 16 residues. V was trimmed by 9 bases and J by 6 bases, leaving 24 bases between them. The CDR3: CARRSGHLTGSNEQFF. Written as DNA, the CDR3 is TGCGCCAGGCGTTCGGGACACTTAACGGGTTCCAATGAGCAGTTCTTC.

The CDR3 DNA reads as TGTGCCAGCAGCCTAGGGACAGTCTACGAGCAGTACGTC. It translates to CASSLGTVYEQYV. J is TRBJ2-7 and V is TRBV11-2; 7 nucleotides line up with TRBD1. The CDR3 runs 13 residues. Germline CDR1 SGHAT, CDR2 FQNNGV. The V and J ends lost 5 bases and 3 bases, in that order; junction bases with no gene match: 4.

This rearrangement joins TRBV19 to TRBJ2-4; the match to TRBD1 covers 8 bases. The CDR3 runs to 15 residues. Trimming cost V 4 bases and J 3 bases; bases outside gene matches: 5. Per the germline V gene, CDR1 is LNHDA and CDR2 is SQIVND (reference sequence). In nucleotides, the CDR3 is TGTGCCAGTAGTAGCCAGACAGGGGACAAAAACATTCAGTACTTC. Translation: CASSSQTGDKNIQYF.

The chain joins TRBV11-2 to TRBJ1-6, with D perhaps TRBD1 (6 bases). The CDR3 covers 14 residues. V lost 0 bases to trimming and J lost 9 bases, with 9 bases between them. CDR1 and CDR2 (germline): SGHAT, FQNNGV. The CDR3 spells CASSLDPRGSPLHF. The DNA of the CDR3 is TGTGCCAGCAGCTTAGACCCCAGGGGTTCACCCCTCCACTTT.